Listed below are T cell receptor beta chains from one sample, sequenced in a study of cytomegalovirus exposure and HLA in healthy donors. The table came from immunoSEQ multiplex PCR; TCRdb's copy has only in-frame clones and leaves some out. The data contain over 150,000 clones, 75% to 85% of them singletons. Sequenced input: PBMCs. The receptors shown here come from a woman younger than 45 in good health and CMV-seropositive. Each CDR3 is given with its conserved first and last residue. D genes are given only for firm matches. For some rows the clone size is stated as once, few or many, or as a class when expanded; others skip it.

D gene	V gene	J gene	clone size	CDR3 DNA	CDR3 protein
TRBD2	TRBV9	TRBJ2-3	.	TGTGCCAGCAGCGGGACTAGCGGTACAGATACGCAGTATTTT	CASSGTSGTDTQYF
TRBD2	TRBV6-1	TRBJ2-1	.	TGTGCCACCGGGACTAGCGGGAGGCGGATTGAGCAGTTCTTC	CATGTSGRRIEQFF
.	TRBV6-5	TRBJ2-2	few	TGTGCCAGCAGTTACTCTTATGTCCCCTCCGCCGGGGAGCTGTTTTTT	CASSYSYVPSAGELFF
.	TRBV7-9	TRBJ2-1	.	TGTGCCAGCAGCCCAGGGCGATCTTCCTACAATGAGCAGTTCTTC	CASSPGRSSYNEQFF
.	TRBV21-1	TRBJ2-5	.	TGTGCCAGGACGGGTCTTAAAGAGACCCAGTACTTC	CARTGLKETQYF
.	TRBV9	TRBJ1-5	.	TGTGCCAGCAGCCCGGAGGGCAATCAGCCCCAGCATTTT	CASSPEGNQPQHF
TRBD1	TRBV4-3	TRBJ1-2	.	TGCGCCAGCAGCCAAGATTTTCATGACAGGGGAAACGGTGGCTACACCTTC	CASSQDFHDRGNGGYTF
TRBD1	TRBV6-5	TRBJ1-2	.	TGTGCCAGCAGGGAGACAGGGGGTAATTATGGCTACACCTTC	CASRETGGNYGYTF
TRBD1	TRBV10-3	TRBJ2-7	once	TGTGCCATCAGTGAACCGGGACAGGGAGGCTTCGAGCAGTACTTC	CAISEPGQGGFEQYF
.	TRBV21-1	TRBJ1-2	.	TGTGCCAGCAGCAAATCGGACGGGATCTATGGCTACACCTTC	CASSKSDGIYGYTF
TRBD1	TRBV13	TRBJ1-2	.	TGTGCCAGCAGCCAAATGACAGGGAAAAATGGCTACACCTTC	CASSQMTGKNGYTF
.	TRBV21-1	TRBJ1-3	.	TGTGCCAGCAGCAAAGGAGGGGTGGACAGGGCCATTTCTGGAAACACCATATATTTT	CASSKGGVDRAISGNTIYF
.	TRBV27	TRBJ2-7	.	TGTGCCATCAGCCCGCAGCGGATAAGCTCCTACGAGCAGTACTTC	CAISPQRISSYEQYF
.	TRBV19	TRBJ1-5	.	TGTGCCAGTTCACAGGTACATAGCAATCAGCCCCAGCATTTT	CASSQVHSNQPQHF
TRBD2	TRBV7-2	TRBJ2-7	.	TGTGCCAGCAGCTTACGATTAAGCGGGAGGGCCTACGAGCAGTACTTC	CASSLRLSGRAYEQYF
TRBD2	TRBV2	TRBJ2-7	.	TGTGCCAGCAGTGGGACTAGCGGGTATCCCTACGAGCAGTACTTC	CASSGTSGYPYEQYF
TRBD2	TRBV5-1	TRBJ2-1	.	TGCGCCAGCAGCTTGGCTGGGAGGGCCTACAATGAGCAGTTCTTC	CASSLAGRAYNEQFF
TRBD2	TRBV6-5	TRBJ2-7	.	TGTGCCAGCACTAGACTAGCGGGAGTTGCCGAGCAGTACTTC	CASTRLAGVAEQYF
TRBD1	TRBV19	TRBJ1-5	.	TGTGCCAGTAGTTTAACCACAGGGACAGGGGGAGATCAGCCCCAGCATTTT	CASSLTTGTGGDQPQHF
.	TRBV5-1	TRBJ1-1	.	TGCGCCAGCAGCCTAGGACAAAGGAACACTGAAGCTTTCTTT	CASSLGQRNTEAFF
TRBD2	TRBV11-1	TRBJ2-1	.	TGTGCCAGCAGCTTCCGACTAGCGGGAGATGTGGAGCAGTTCTTC	CASSFRLAGDVEQFF
TRBD1	TRBV6-5	TRBJ1-2	.	TGTGCCAGCAGTCCAAGACAGGGTGGAGGCTACACCTTC	CASSPRQGGGYTF
TRBD2	TRBV19	TRBJ2-5	.	TGTGCCAGTAGTACCTTAGCGGGAGGCGTAGAGACCCAGTACTTC	CASSTLAGGVETQYF
.	TRBV11-2	TRBJ1-1	.	TGTGCCAGCAGCTTAGTTGGTGTCGGGGGTGGCGCGGGCACTGAAGCTTTCTTT	CASSLVGVGGGAGTEAFF
.	TRBV30	TRBJ1-4	.	TGTGCCTGGACAGATCCTAGGTTGCCCGAAAAACTGTTTTTT	CAWTDPRLPEKLFF
TRBD1	TRBV15	TRBJ2-3	.	TGTGCCACCAGCAGGAAGTCCGGACAGGGGTCAGATACGCAGTATTTT	CATSRKSGQGSDTQYF
.	TRBV7-8	TRBJ1-1	few	TGTGCCAGCAGCTTTAGAGCCTTACAGGGTAACACTGAAGCTTTCTTT	CASSFRALQGNTEAFF
.	TRBV10-3	TRBJ2-2	once	TGTGCCATCAGTGAGGGAGGTAACACCGGGGAGCTGTTTTTT	CAISEGGNTGELFF
TRBD2	TRBV13	TRBJ2-1	.	TGTGCCAGCAGCTTAGGCTTGCCTAGCGGGTATGAGCAGTTCTTC	CASSLGLPSGYEQFF
TRBD1	TRBV27	TRBJ2-5	.	TGTGCCAGCAGTTTCCAAGGGGGCACCCAGTACTTC	CASSFQGGTQYF
.	TRBV18	TRBJ2-7	.	TGTGCCAGCTCACTGCAGGGCTACGAGCAGTACTTC	CASSLQGYEQYF
TRBD1	TRBV4-3	TRBJ2-5	.	TGCGCCAGCAGCCAAGCTACAGGGGATACGGAGACCCAGTACTTC	CASSQATGDTETQYF
TRBD1	TRBV6-6	TRBJ1-2	.	TGTGCCAGCAGACTCGGACAGGGAGGGGGAGAAGGCTACACCTTC	CASRLGQGGGEGYTF
.	TRBV9	TRBJ2-1	.	TGTGCCAGCAGCGTCTATGTCTTCGATTCGATGCAGCAGTTCTTC	CASSVYVFDSMQQFF
.	TRBV11-2	TRBJ1-1	once	TGTGCCAGCAGCTTATGGCAGTACACTGAAGCTTTCTTT	CASSLWQYTEAFF
.	TRBV28	TRBJ1-3	once	TGTGCCAGCAGTCGACCCCGGGACATAACTATCTCTGGAAACACCATATATTTT	CASSRPRDITISGNTIYF
TRBD1	TRBV19	TRBJ1-2	.	TGTGCCAGTGAAGACAGGGCGACTCGCTATGGCTACACCTTC	CASEDRATRYGYTF
TRBD1	TRBV9	TRBJ1-3	.	TGTGCCAGCAGCTCCCAGGGGGCCTCTGGAAACACCATATATTTT	CASSSQGASGNTIYF
TRBD2	TRBV7-2	TRBJ2-5	.	TGTGCCAGCAGCTCGCTCACTAGCGGGAATGGAGGTCGGTACTTC	CASSSLTSGNGGRYF
.	TRBV7-2	TRBJ1-5	.	TGTGCCAGCAGCTTGACAGAGAATCAGCCCCAGCATTTT	CASSLTENQPQHF
.	TRBV6-1	TRBJ2-1	.	TGTGCCAGCAGTGAAGCGCGGGCGCTTAACAATGAGCAGTTCTTC	CASSEARALNNEQFF
TRBD2	TRBV7-8	TRBJ2-1	.	TGTGCCAGCAGCCCCGCACCGGGACTAGAAGGGAATGAGCAGTTCTTC	CASSPAPGLEGNEQFF
TRBD2	TRBV28	TRBJ2-7	.	TGTGCCAGCAGGAGCGCCGGGACTAGCGGGAGTAGCGTCGAGCAGTACTTC	CASRSAGTSGSSVEQYF
TRBD2	TRBV9	TRBJ2-7	.	TGTGCCAGCAGCGGGGGGAATAGCGGGAGGCCCTACGAGCAGTACTTC	CASSGGNSGRPYEQYF
.	TRBV6-5	TRBJ1-1	.	TGTGCCAGCAGTTATGGGCAGAACACTGAAGCTTTCTTT	CASSYGQNTEAFF
TRBD1	TRBV6-1	TRBJ1-1	.	TGTGCCAGCACAGGGGGCGGGAACACTGAAGCTTTCTTT	CASTGGGNTEAFF
.	TRBV7-2	TRBJ2-2	.	TGTGCCAGCAGCTTAGTGGACGGGCGGAGGGGGGAGCTGTTTTTT	CASSLVDGRRGELFF
TRBD2	TRBV9	TRBJ2-1	.	TGTGCCAGCAGCGTAAGGGGAGGGTCCACGAATGAGCAGTTCTTC	CASSVRGGSTNEQFF